Listed here are 32 T cell receptor beta chains from one sample, sequenced in a study of T cell repertoires and Cas9 in healthy adults. TCRdb keeps only in-frame clones here, not all; method: immunoSEQ multiplex PCR. The data hold fewer than 25,000 clones, with around 90% observed a single time. Input material: CD4+ effector T cells (CD127+, CD25-, CD137-, CD154-) from PBMCs; culture status not recorded. Every receptor here comes from a human donor in good health.

The chain combines TRBV5-5 with TRBJ1-5; 10 positions match TRBD1. V trimming: 4 bases; J trimming: 2 bases; junction bases outside the gene matches: 3. Germline CDR1 is SGHKS and CDR2 is YYEKEE (reference sequence). CDR3 size: 15 residues. The CDR3 is CASSMTGGRNQPQHF. CDR3 coding DNA: TGTGCCAGCAGCATGACAGGGGGCCGCAATCAGCCCCAGCATTTT.

Only one count was recorded for this clone. The V gene is TRBV10-3, the J gene TRBJ2-7; 7 nucleotides match TRBD1. Germline trimming cut 4 bases from V and 1 base from J; bases unmatched to any gene: 1. Germline CDR1 and CDR2: ENHRY and SYGVKD. The CDR3 covers 13 residues. The CDR3 spells CAISGDSSYEQYF. The CDR3 bases are TGTGCCATCAGTGGGGACAGTTCCTACGAGCAGTACTTC.

The V call is TRBV6-1, the J call TRBJ2-5, with D perhaps matching TRBD2 (5 bases). Per the germline V gene, CDR1 is MNHNS and CDR2 is SASEGT. The CDR3 is 15 residues long. V dropped 3 bases and J dropped 5 bases, with 16 bases sitting between them. The CDR3 bases are TGTGCCAGCAGTGATGGAGGACGCCTTTGGGAGACCCAGTACTTC. This sequence encodes CASSDGGRLWETQYF.

The chain uses TRBV27 and TRBJ1-2; D possibly corresponds to TRBD1 (5 bases). The V end lost 2 bases, the J end lost 7 bases, and 11 bases lay between the germline ends. The germline CDR1 and CDR2 sequences are MNHEY and SMNVEV (reference sequence). This CDR3 has 13 amino acids. CDR3 region: CASSLNSGVGYTF. The CDR3, as DNA: TGTGCCAGCAGTTTAAATTCGGGGGTTGGCTACACCTTC.

The V gene is TRBV6-1, the J gene TRBJ2-1; D is possibly TRBD2 (6 bases). From germline, CDR1 is MNHNS and CDR2 SASEGT. CDR3 length: 16 residues. The V end was cut by 1 base, the J end by 4 bases, with 14 bases between. For the CDR3, the DNA is TGTGCCAGCAGTGAAGGCTGGGACTCCTCATACAATGAGCAGTTCTTC. As protein: CASSEGWDSSYNEQFF.

This clone showed up just a few times. This sample also contains other DNA sequences that code for the same CDR3. The rearrangement joins TRBV5-6 to TRBJ1-4; D remains ambiguous. The CDR3 contains 14 residues. The V end was cut by 0 bases, the J end by 0 bases, with 3 bases between. Germline V gene sequence: CDR1 SGHDT, CDR2 YYEEEE. The CDR3 region has the DNA TGTGCCAGCAGCTTGGGCGCAACTAATGAAAAACTGTTTTTT. Residues: CASSLGATNEKLFF.

The chain recombines TRBV27 with TRBJ2-3; the D is unclear. V lost 3 bases to trimming and J lost 6 bases, with 10 bases between them. The CDR3 length is 13 residues. Germline V CDR1 and CDR2: MNHEY, SMNVEV (reference sequence). The CDR3 protein is CASSLGVADTQYF. Here the CDR3 DNA reads TGTGCCAGCAGTTTGGGTGTGGCGGATACGCAGTATTTT.

This chain links TRBV7-9 with TRBJ2-3, with D tentatively TRBD1 (6 bases). The V end lost 4 bases, the J end lost 2 bases, and 10 bases lay between the germline ends. This CDR3 region has 14 residues. Germline V gives CDR1 SEHNR, CDR2 FQNEAQ (reference sequence). CDR3 protein: CASSSWGPTDTQYF. The DNA of the CDR3 is TGTGCCAGCAGCTCCTGGGGGCCCACAGATACGCAGTATTTT.

The sample holds a few counts of this clone. The chain joins TRBV19 to TRBJ1-1; 9 nucleotides align to TRBD1. This CDR3 is 13 amino acids long. Germline CDR1 reads LNHDA; CDR2 reads SQIVND (reference sequence). V trimming: 8 bases; J trimming: 5 bases; junction bases outside the gene matches: 6. The CDR3 region has the DNA TGTGCCAGTGACAGGGGGTTGGGGACTGAAGCTTTCTTT. Amino acids: CASDRGLGTEAFF.

The V gene is TRBV27, the J gene TRBJ2-2; D remains unclear. Trimming took 2 bases from V and 2 from J, leaving 9 bases between them. This CDR3 has 15 amino acids. Germline V gene lookup returns CDR1 MNHEY and CDR2 SMNVEV (reference sequence). The chain's CDR3 is CASSLRGSNTGELFF. The CDR3 nucleotides are TGTGCCAGCAGTTTAAGAGGCTCTAACACCGGGGAGCTGTTTTTT.

This chain joins TRBV9 and TRBJ2-7; D gene ambiguous. CDR1 is SGDLS, CDR2 YYNGEE, per germline. CDR3 length: 14 residues. V gave up 6 bases and J gave up 0 bases, with 13 bases separating them. The CDR3 here is CASTPAGSSYEQYF. The CDR3 DNA reads as TGTGCCAGCACCCCGGCCGGTAGCTCCTACGAGCAGTACTTC.

J is TRBJ2-7 and V is TRBV7-6; 10 bases map to TRBD1. CDR1 SGHVS and CDR2 FNYEAQ come from the germline V gene. CDR3 length: 15 residues. J was trimmed by 2 bases and V by 5 bases; bases with no gene match: 6. The DNA for the CDR3 is TGTGCCAGCAGCGCGACCGGGACAGGGGCCTACGAGCAGTACTTC. It specifies CASSATGTGAYEQYF.

This rearrangement joins TRBV4-2 to TRBJ1-3, with D unclear. The CDR3 totals 16 residues. V was pared by 2 bases and J by 4 bases, with 15 bases between. The germline V gene has CDR1 LGHNA and CDR2 YNFKEQ. The CDR3 region has the DNA TGTGCCAGCAGCCAAACCCAGACCACGCGGGGAAACACCATATATTTT. It encodes CASSQTQTTRGNTIYF.

The table lists this clone with a count of one. This chain links TRBV28 with TRBJ1-2; D perhaps matches TRBD1 (6 bases). This CDR3 spans 13 amino acids. V gave up 3 bases and J gave up 8 bases, with 13 bases separating them. Germline CDR1 is MDHEN and CDR2 is SYDVKM. The CDR3 loop reads CASSLTYRDGYTF. CDR3 sequence (DNA): TGTGCCAGCAGTTTGACCTACAGGGACGGCTACACCTTC.

The rearrangement uses TRBV18 and TRBJ1-4, with D unclear. Germline CDR1 KGHSH, CDR2 LQKENI. The CDR3 has 15 residues. V gave up 4 bases and J gave up 12 bases, with 21 bases separating them. In DNA, the CDR3 is TGTGCCAGCTCACTATCACAAGGGCCCGGGGTTGAACTGTTTTTT. The encoded protein is CASSLSQGPGVELFF.

This clone came up once. CDR3 loop: CASSTSGGAREQFF. In DNA form, the CDR3 reads TGCGCCAGCAGCACTAGCGGCGGGGCGAGGGAGCAGTTCTTC. V and J are TRBV5-1 and TRBJ2-1, with 8 positions matching TRBD2. CDR3 length: 14 amino acids. With 4 bases clipped from V and 10 bases from J, the junction kept 10 bases outside the gene matches. The germline V gene has CDR1 SGHRS and CDR2 YFSETQ.

This clone was picked up one time. The chain joins TRBV6-5 to TRBJ1-6; D is undetermined. Trimming left V 5 bases short and J 6 bases short, with 8 bases between. Germline CDR1 and CDR2: MNHEY and SVGAGI. The CDR3 is 13 amino acids. In nucleotides, the CDR3 is TGTGCCAGCAGTGAACTACTTAATTCACCCCTCCACTTT. Protein: CASSELLNSPLHF.

The gene calls are TRBV5-1 and TRBJ1-2, with D tentatively TRBD1 (5 bases). Germline V gene sequence: CDR1 SGHRS, CDR2 YFSETQ. There are 14 residues in the CDR3. V shed 4 bases and J shed 4 bases, with 14 bases lying between them. The CDR3 nucleotides are TGCGCCAGCAGCCCCAGTGCAGGGTTCTATGGCTACACCTTC. Residues: CASSPSAGFYGYTF.

The chain is built from TRBV7-3 and TRBJ2-3; D perhaps matches TRBD2 (5 bases). Trimming cost V 1 base and J 2 bases, with 7 bases left between them. The CDR3 has 14 residues. Germline CDR1 is SGHTA and CDR2 is FQGTGA. CDR3 nucleotides: TGTGCCAGCAGCTTAAGCGGACTCACAGATACGCAGTATTTT. Translation gives CASSLSGLTDTQYF.

J is TRBJ2-3 and V is TRBV7-9; TRBD1 aligns across 10 bases. The CDR3 contains 16 residues. The V and J ends lost 5 bases and 2 bases, in that order; junction bases with no gene match: 7. CDR1 is SEHNR, CDR2 FQNEAQ, per germline (reference sequence). The CDR3 DNA reads TGTGCCAGCAGCCTAGAGGGGACAGGGGTCACAGATACGCAGTATTTT. Its translation is CASSLEGTGVTDTQYF.

The rearrangement uses TRBV13 and TRBJ2-2; 8 nucleotides align to TRBD2. The ends lost 4 bases at V and 5 bases at J; junction bases unmatched: 12. CDR1 and CDR2 from the germline V gene are PRHDT and FYEKMQ (reference sequence). The CDR3 sequence is 17 residues long. DNA for the CDR3: TGTGCCAGCAGCTCTACGACTGTTAGCGGGATTACCGGGGAGCTGTTTTTT. Translating it yields CASSSTTVSGITGELFF.

This chain uses TRBV4-3 with TRBJ2-2; D might be TRBD1 (5 bases). In germline, CDR1 is LGHNA, CDR2 YSLEER. This CDR3 has 13 amino acids. Deletions cut 1 base from V and 7 bases from J, with 7 bases between. The CDR3 here is CASSQGQLGELFF. CDR3 sequence (DNA): TGCGCCAGCAGCCAAGGACAGCTCGGGGAGCTGTTTTTT.

This clone appeared a single time. The chain's CDR3 is CASSTRSASDAFF. The CDR3 DNA sequence: TGTGCCAGCAGTACCCGCAGCGCCTCGGACGCTTTCTTT. The chain has TRBV6-1 and TRBJ1-1; no clear D. V was trimmed by 5 bases and J by 11 bases, leaving 18 bases between them. CDR3 length: 13 amino acids. Per the germline V gene, CDR1 is MNHNS and CDR2 is SASEGT.

The rearrangement joins TRBV6-5 to TRBJ1-1; D might be TRBD1 (6 bases). Germline V gene lookup returns CDR1 MNHEY and CDR2 SVGAGI. The CDR3 runs 14 residues. V lost 5 bases and J 1 base, leaving 11 bases between the germline ends. The CDR3 nucleotides read TGTGCCAGCAGTGAATGGGGGGCGAACACTGAAGCTTTCTTT. It codes for CASSEWGANTEAFF.

This chain uses TRBV15 with TRBJ2-2; tentatively, D is TRBD2 (5 bases). Germline loops: CDR1 LNHNV, CDR2 YYDKDF (reference sequence). Trimming removed 7 bases from V and 0 bases from J, with 9 bases in between. The CDR3 is 14 residues long. The DNA for the CDR3 is TGTGCCACCACCAGCGGCCCGAACACCGGGGAGCTGTTTTTT. It encodes CATTSGPNTGELFF.

This chain connects TRBV5-1 to TRBJ1-1, with a weak D call TRBD1 (6 bases). Germline lookup yields CDR1 SGHRS and CDR2 YFSETQ. Trimming left V 0 bases short and J 1 base short, with 10 bases between. The CDR3 loop spans 15 amino acids. The CDR3: CASSLGIQGNTEAFF. CDR3 in DNA: TGCGCCAGCAGCTTGGGGATACAGGGGAACACTGAAGCTTTCTTT.

The rearrangement uses TRBV30 and TRBJ1-1; D gene uncertain. Germline-derived CDR1 and CDR2 are GTSNPN and SVGIG (reference sequence). V was pared by 3 bases and J by 4 bases, with 12 bases between. The CDR3 runs to 13 residues. CDR3 in amino acids: CAWRTAWGTEAFF. For the CDR3, the DNA is TGTGCCTGGAGGACCGCCTGGGGCACTGAAGCTTTCTTT.

This clone was seen only a few times. The chain recombines TRBV6-6 with TRBJ1-3; D gene uncertain. Germline CDR1 and CDR2: MNHNY and SVGAGI (reference sequence). V was shortened by 1 base and J by 4 bases, with 5 bases between the two germline ends. The CDR3 contains 13 residues. CDR3 sequence (DNA): TGTGCCAGCAGTTACTTCGACGGAAACACCATATATTTT. Amino acid sequence: CASSYFDGNTIYF.

This chain connects TRBV9 to TRBJ1-3; D gene ambiguous. This CDR3 has 15 residues. V lost 3 bases to trimming and J lost 0 bases, with 10 bases between them. Germline CDR1 is SGDLS and CDR2 is YYNGEE. CDR3 DNA: TGTGCCAGCAGCGCCGACGGGATCTCTGGAAACACCATATATTTT. This codes for CASSADGISGNTIYF. Full variable domain (rest looked up from reference TRBV9 and TRBJ1-3): DSGVTQTPKHLITATGQRVTLRCSPRSGDLSVYWYQQSLDQGLQFLIQYYNGEERAKGNILERFSAQQFPDLHSELNLSSLELGDSALYFCASSADGISGNTIYFGEGSWLTVV.

The gene calls are TRBV5-6 and TRBJ1-2; D gene ambiguous. The CDR3 spans 13 residues. CDR1 is SGHDT and CDR2 is YYEEEE in the germline V gene. Deletions cut 4 bases from V and 7 bases from J, with 14 bases between. CDR3 nucleotides: TGTGCCAGCAGCCCCTCCCAAGTAGTTGGCTACACCTTC. Amino acid sequence: CASSPSQVVGYTF.

The chain combines TRBV28 with TRBJ2-1, with 7 positions matching TRBD2. Germline lookup yields CDR1 MDHEN and CDR2 SYDVKM. V shed 5 bases and J 7 bases; nucleotides not matched to a gene: 5. The CDR3 is 13 residues long. The chain's CDR3 is CASSGGLRNEQFF. CDR3 DNA: TGTGCCAGCAGTGGGGGACTAAGAAATGAGCAGTTCTTC.

In this sample, this clone turned up once. This chain uses TRBV18 with TRBJ1-3, with D possibly being TRBD1 (5 bases). The V end lost 4 bases, the J end lost 8 bases, and 21 bases lay between the germline ends. The CDR3 runs to 16 residues. Germline lookup yields CDR1 KGHSH and CDR2 LQKENI. CDR3 sequence: CASSLGTAGKRDTIYF. CDR3 coding DNA: TGTGCCAGCTCACTGGGGACCGCGGGGAAGAGAGACACCATATATTTT.